These 25 T cell receptor beta chains share one sample of origin, sequenced in a study of vaccination effects on CD4 cells after COVID-19. Sequencing followed a ViraFEST assay step that expanded antigen-specific CD4+ T cells with viral peptide pools. Subsequent to a culture period of more than 8 days, CD4+ T cells were isolated. Every participant took two doses of the BNT162b2 or mRNA-1273 vaccine. These TCRs are of unknown antigen specificity. Generated by immunoSEQ multiplex PCR, the TCRdb table keeps only in-frame clones and is missing some. The data show around 81,000 clones, around four fifths seen once. The sample here was CD4+ T cells from PBMCs cultured with HCoV-OC43 spike peptides, taken after COVID-19 vaccination. Subset of the sample: HCoV-OC43 spike overlapping peptide pool stimulation. The source is a human donor who received a COVID-19 vaccine.

CDR3 residues: CASSHQTGTNNEQFF. The CDR3 region has the DNA TGCGCCAGCAGCCACCAGACAGGGACGAACAATGAGCAGTTCTTC. The rearrangement joins TRBV4-3 to TRBJ2-1; 7 nucleotides align to TRBD1. Germline trimming cut 3 bases from V and 5 bases from J; bases unmatched to any gene: 7. The germline gives CDR1 LGHNA, CDR2 YSLEER. CDR3 size: 15 residues.

The CDR3 sequence is CASSRGQGENSPLHF. Here the CDR3 DNA reads TGTGCCAGCTCACGTGGACAGGGGGAGAATTCACCCCTCCACTTT. The V call is TRBV18, the J call TRBJ1-6, with TRBD1 identical over 10 bases. Looked up from germline, CDR1 is KGHSH and CDR2 is LQKENI. The CDR3 is 15 residues long. V shed 4 bases, J shed 7 bases, and the junction held 4 bases outside the gene matches.

The V gene is TRBV6-5, the J gene TRBJ1-1; D is unresolved. Deletions cut 6 bases from V and 4 bases from J, with 12 bases between. The CDR3 loop spans 13 amino acids. In germline, CDR1 is MNHEY, CDR2 SVGAGI. This CDR3 is CASSHEQATEAFF. DNA for the CDR3: TGTGCCAGCAGCCATGAGCAGGCCACTGAAGCTTTCTTT.

The sample holds a few counts of this clone. The rearrangement uses TRBV10-3 and TRBJ2-5; TRBD1 aligns across 8 bases. Germline assignment: CDR1 ENHRY and CDR2 SYGVKD. V dropped 6 bases and J dropped 5; count of bases not matched to a gene: 5. The length of the CDR3 is 13 residues. The CDR3 DNA reads as TGTGCCATCAGCTCGACAGGGGTCGAGACCCAGTACTTC. Translated, it gives CAISSTGVETQYF.

The chain combines TRBV12-3 or TRBV12-4 with TRBJ2-1, with 9 positions matching TRBD1. CDR3 length equals 11 residues. V lost 6 bases to trimming and J lost 10 bases; unmatched junction nucleotides: 1. The CDR3 DNA follows: TGTGCCAGCAGGGACAGGGGCGAGCAGTTCTTC. Its translation: CASRDRGEQFF.

The V call is TRBV4-2, the J call TRBJ2-2; D assignment may be TRBD1 or TRBD2 (5 bases each). Germline V gene data show CDR1 as LGHNA and CDR2 as YNFKEQ. The CDR3 contains 18 residues. With 3 bases removed from V and 1 base from J, the gap between germline ends came to 18 bases. CDR3: CASSHAGPGPGNTGELFF. The CDR3, as DNA: TGTGCCAGCAGCCACGCTGGGCCGGGACCGGGGAACACCGGGGAGCTGTTTTTT.

The count of this clone is one. The V call is TRBV10-3, the J call TRBJ2-7, with no clear D. The V and J ends lost 3 bases and 0 bases respectively, with 3 bases between them. Germline assignment: CDR1 ENHRY and CDR2 SYGVKD. The CDR3 is 12 amino acids. CDR3 nucleotide sequence: TGTGCCATCAGTGACAGCTCCTACGAGCAGTACGTC. The encoded protein is CAISDSSYEQYV.

This CDR3 reads CASTGDSGAETQYF. The CDR3 DNA follows: TGTGCCAGCACCGGGGACAGCGGGGCCGAGACCCAGTACTTC. This chain connects TRBV6-5 to TRBJ2-5; D possibly uses TRBD1 or TRBD2 (7 bases each). CDR3 size: 14 residues. V dropped 7 bases and J dropped 5 bases, with 17 bases sitting between them. CDR1 and CDR2 (germline): MNHEY, SVGAGI.

This rearrangement joins TRBV5-4 to TRBJ1-1; 8 positions agree with TRBD1. The J segment lost 6 bases and the V segment lost 4 bases, leaving 8 bases of the junction unmatched. CDR1 and CDR2 from the germline V gene are SGHNT and YYREEE (reference sequence). This CDR3 region has 14 residues. CDR3 sequence (DNA): TGTGCCAGCAGCATAAGGGACAGGTCACCTGAAGCTTTCTTT. It encodes CASSIRDRSPEAFF.

This sequence joins TRBV4-1 and TRBJ2-1; 8 bases agree with TRBD2. The CDR3 loop spans 16 amino acids. Unmatched junction bases numbered 10, after V lost 4 bases and J lost 5 bases. The germline gives CDR1 MGHRA, CDR2 YSYEKL. CDR3 nucleotide sequence: TGCGCCAGCAGCCCAGTGGATAGCGGGGCTAACAATGAGCAGTTCTTC. Its protein product is CASSPVDSGANNEQFF.

V gene TRBV27 combines with J gene TRBJ2-4; 7 nucleotides align to TRBD1. The CDR3 totals 16 residues. In germline, CDR1 is MNHEY, CDR2 SMNVEV (reference sequence). Trimming took 5 bases from V and 4 from J; bases not matched to a gene: 11. CDR3 residues: CASSTTLRDSKNIQYF. CDR3 DNA: TGTGCCAGCAGTACCACACTCCGGGACAGTAAAAACATTCAGTACTTC.

CDR3 in amino acids: CASSPAGALSSGANVLTF. DNA for the CDR3: TGTGCCAGCTCACCAGCTGGGGCCCTGAGCTCTGGGGCCAACGTCCTGACTTTC. J is TRBJ2-6 and V is TRBV18, with D possibly TRBD1 on 5 matching bases. The CDR3 has 18 amino acids. Between the trimmed V and J ends, which lost 2 bases and 0 bases, there was a span of 14 bases. Germline V lookup: CDR1 KGHSH, CDR2 LQKENI. The entire variable domain, with the rest obtained from reference TRBV18 and TRBJ2-6, is as follows: NAGVMQNPRHLVRRRGQEARLRCSPMKGHSHVYWYRQLPEEGLKFMVYLQKENIIDESGMPKERFSAEFPKEGPSILRIQQVVRGDSAAYFCASSPAGALSSGANVLTFGAGSRLTVL.

The chain combines TRBV11-3 with TRBJ2-3, with D tentatively TRBD1 or TRBD2 (7 bases each). V gave up 6 bases and J gave up 2 bases, with 12 bases separating them. The CDR3 sequence is 14 residues long. Germline V gives CDR1 SGHNT, CDR2 YENEEA. The CDR3 loop reads CASRAGQLTDTQYF. CDR3 sequence (DNA): TGTGCCAGCAGAGCGGGACAGCTCACAGATACGCAGTATTTT.

The rearrangement uses TRBV2 and TRBJ2-5, with TRBD2 identical over 11 bases. The V segment lost 9 bases and the J segment 9 bases; nucleotides outside the gene matches: 9. The germline V gene has CDR1 SNHLY and CDR2 FYNNEI. This CDR3 has 13 amino acids. In DNA, the CDR3 is TGTGCCAGAAATAGCGGGGGGGCTGCGGCCCAGTACTTC. Its translation: CARNSGGAAAQYF. Based on the CDR3 plus reference TRBV2 and TRBJ2-5, the full variable domain is EPEVTQTPSHQVTQMGQEVILRCVPISNHLYFYWYRQILGQKVEFLVSFYNNEISEKSEIFDDQFSVERPDGSNFTLKIRSTKLEDSAMYFCARNSGGAAAQYFGPGTRLLVL.

V gene TRBV5-1 combines with J gene TRBJ2-3, with 7 bases aligning to TRBD1. The CDR3 loop spans 14 amino acids. After removal of 0 bases from V and 6 bases from J, the junction contained 4 bases not matched to a gene. Germline V gene sequence: CDR1 SGHRS, CDR2 YFSETQ. The CDR3 DNA is TGCGCCAGCAGCTTGGGACAGGGATGGGATACGCAGTATTTT. It translates to CASSLGQGWDTQYF.

The rearrangement uses TRBV5-4 and TRBJ1-3; D unresolved. This CDR3 spans 16 amino acids. Trimming removed 3 bases from V and 0 bases from J, with 13 bases in between. Germline CDR1 is SGHNT and CDR2 is YYREEE (reference sequence). CDR3 in DNA: TGTGCCAGCAGCTCGCAGACGGTGAGCTCTGGAAACACCATATATTTT. Protein sequence: CASSSQTVSSGNTIYF.

This clone was seen a few times. The chain is built from TRBV2 and TRBJ1-4; D uncertain. CDR3 size: 12 residues. V lost 7 bases, J lost 8 bases, and 11 bases lay in between. The germline CDR1 and CDR2 sequences are SNHLY and FYNNEI. In nucleotides, the CDR3 is TGTGCCAGCATGGAGGTAGAAGAAAAACTGTTTTTT. Translation gives CASMEVEEKLFF.

The V call is TRBV11-3, the J call TRBJ1-1; 7 nucleotides agree with TRBD1. There are 15 residues in the CDR3. Germline CDR1 and CDR2: SGHNT and YENEEA. After removal of 4 bases from V and 4 bases from J, the junction contained 9 bases not matched to a gene. The CDR3 here is CASSSGGQPGTEAFF. The CDR3 DNA is TGTGCCAGCAGCTCCGGGGGACAGCCAGGCACTGAAGCTTTCTTT.

The chain has TRBV10-3 and TRBJ2-5; D not resolved. Germline V CDR1 and CDR2: ENHRY, SYGVKD. V lost 4 bases to trimming and J lost 2 bases, with 14 bases between them. The CDR3 consists of 15 residues. The CDR3 DNA is TGTGCCATCAGTGTGGACCGTCCGCGACAAGAGACCCAGTACTTC. Encoded protein: CAISVDRPRQETQYF.

This chain joins TRBV15 and TRBJ1-1; no reliable D call. The V gene lost 3 bases and the J gene lost 1 base, with 9 bases spanning the gap. The CDR3 length is 14 residues. Germline assignment: CDR1 LNHNV and CDR2 YYDKDF (reference sequence). CDR3 in amino acids: CATSRWTSNTEAFF. The CDR3 nucleotides are TGTGCCACCAGCAGGTGGACTTCGAACACTGAAGCTTTCTTT. The whole variable domain, remainder taken from reference TRBV15 and TRBJ1-1, is DAMVIQNPRYQVTQFGKPVTLSCSQTLNHNVMYWYQQKSSQAPKLLFHYYDKDFNNEADTPDNFQSRRPNTSFCFLDIRSPGLGDTAMYLCATSRWTSNTEAFFGQGTRLTVV.

The CDR3 protein is CAWKREPSLVAGLVADTQYF. The CDR3 DNA reads as TGTGCCTGGAAACGGGAACCTTCGCTTGTCGCGGGACTAGTGGCAGATACGCAGTATTTT. This rearrangement joins TRBV30 to TRBJ2-3, with TRBD2 matching over 8 bases. Germline V gene sequence: CDR1 GTSNPN, CDR2 SVGIG (reference sequence). CDR3 length: 20 residues. The junction had 25 bases not matched to a gene; V was cut back by 4 bases and J by 4 bases.

V gene TRBV12-3 or TRBV12-4 combines with J gene TRBJ1-2, with D possibly being TRBD1 (6 bases). The CDR3 is 13 residues long. V was pared by 6 bases and J by 2 bases, with 10 bases between. The CDR3 sequence is CASRNRANYGYTF. As DNA, the CDR3 is TGTGCCAGCAGAAACAGGGCCAACTATGGCTACACCTTC.

The table lists this clone with a few counts. The chain uses TRBV5-1 and TRBJ2-6; D is unresolved. V lost 2 bases, J lost 2 bases, and 2 bases lay in between. The CDR3 is 13 amino acids. CDR1 SGHRS and CDR2 YFSETQ come from the germline V gene. CDR3 protein: CASSFAGANVLTF. CDR3 coding DNA: TGCGCCAGCAGCTTCGCTGGGGCCAACGTCCTGACTTTC.

This sequence joins TRBV19 and TRBJ1-2, with 9 positions matching TRBD1. The CDR3 loop spans 16 amino acids. J was trimmed by 8 bases and V by 6 bases; bases with no gene match: 16. Germline CDR1 LNHDA, CDR2 SQIVND (reference sequence). CDR3 loop: CASSDPRTGVEVGYTF. Here the CDR3 DNA reads TGTGCCAGTAGCGACCCCCGGACAGGGGTTGAGGTGGGCTACACCTTC.

This chain links TRBV5-4 with TRBJ1-1; D not resolved. In germline, CDR1 is SGHNT, CDR2 YYREEE (reference sequence). Trimming removed 1 base at V and 1 base at J, with 5 bases between. There are 13 residues in the CDR3. The CDR3 loop is CASSLRQNTEAFF. The CDR3 region has the DNA TGTGCCAGCAGCTTGCGGCAGAACACTGAAGCTTTCTTT.